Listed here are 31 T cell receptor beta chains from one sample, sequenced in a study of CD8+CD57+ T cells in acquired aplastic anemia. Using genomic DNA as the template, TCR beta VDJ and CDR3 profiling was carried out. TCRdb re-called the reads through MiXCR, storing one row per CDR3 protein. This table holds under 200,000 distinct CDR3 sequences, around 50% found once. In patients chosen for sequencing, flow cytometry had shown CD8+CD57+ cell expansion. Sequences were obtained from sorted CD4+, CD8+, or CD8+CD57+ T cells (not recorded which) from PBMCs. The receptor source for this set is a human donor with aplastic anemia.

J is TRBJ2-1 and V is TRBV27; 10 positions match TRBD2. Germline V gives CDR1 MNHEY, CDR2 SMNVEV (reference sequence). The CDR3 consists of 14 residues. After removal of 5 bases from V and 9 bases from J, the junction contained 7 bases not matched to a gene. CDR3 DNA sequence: TGTGCCAGCAGTCTCCTAGCGGGAGCTAGTGAGCAGTTCTTC. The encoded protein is CASSLLAGASEQFF.

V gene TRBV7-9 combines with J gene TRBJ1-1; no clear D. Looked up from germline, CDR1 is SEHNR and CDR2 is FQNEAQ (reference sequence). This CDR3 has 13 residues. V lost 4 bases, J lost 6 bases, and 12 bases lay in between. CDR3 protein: CASSSPRYSEAFF. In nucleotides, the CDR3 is TGTGCCAGCAGCTCTCCCCGATACTCTGAAGCTTTCTTT.

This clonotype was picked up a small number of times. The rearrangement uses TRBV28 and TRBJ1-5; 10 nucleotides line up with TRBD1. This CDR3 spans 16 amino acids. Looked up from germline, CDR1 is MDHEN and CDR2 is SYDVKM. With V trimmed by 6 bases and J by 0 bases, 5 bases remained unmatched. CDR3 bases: TGTGCCAGCAGCAAGGGACAGGGGTATAGCAATCAGCCCCAGCATTTT. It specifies CASSKGQGYSNQPQHF.

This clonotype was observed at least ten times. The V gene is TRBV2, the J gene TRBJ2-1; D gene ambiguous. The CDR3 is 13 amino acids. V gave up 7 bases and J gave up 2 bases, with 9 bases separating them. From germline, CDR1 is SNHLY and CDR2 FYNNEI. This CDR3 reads CASKGWAYNEQFF. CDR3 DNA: TGTGCCAGCAAAGGGTGGGCCTACAATGAGCAGTTCTTC.

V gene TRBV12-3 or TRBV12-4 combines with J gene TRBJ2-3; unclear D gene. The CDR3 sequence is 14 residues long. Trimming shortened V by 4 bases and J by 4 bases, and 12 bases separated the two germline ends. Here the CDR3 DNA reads TGTGCCAGCAGTTCCGTCTGGGCACCAGATACGCAGTATTTT. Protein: CASSSVWAPDTQYF.

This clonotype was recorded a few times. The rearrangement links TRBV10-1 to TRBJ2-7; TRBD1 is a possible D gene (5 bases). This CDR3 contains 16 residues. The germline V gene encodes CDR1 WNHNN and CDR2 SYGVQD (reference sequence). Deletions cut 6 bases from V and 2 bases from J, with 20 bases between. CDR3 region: CASSFLPGRAAYEQYF. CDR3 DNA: TGCGCCAGCAGCTTCCTCCCTGGCAGGGCAGCCTACGAGCAGTACTTC.

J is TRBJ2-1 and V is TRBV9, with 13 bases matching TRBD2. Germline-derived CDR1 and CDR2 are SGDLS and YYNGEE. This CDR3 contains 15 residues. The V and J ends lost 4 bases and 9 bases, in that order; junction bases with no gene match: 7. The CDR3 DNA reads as TGTGCCAGCAGCTCTCGGACTAGCGGGAGTAGTGAGCAGTTCTTC. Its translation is CASSSRTSGSSEQFF.

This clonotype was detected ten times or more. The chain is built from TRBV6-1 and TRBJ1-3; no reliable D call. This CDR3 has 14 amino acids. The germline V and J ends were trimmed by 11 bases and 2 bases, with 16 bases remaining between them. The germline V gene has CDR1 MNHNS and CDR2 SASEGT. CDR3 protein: CAARLRAAGNTIYF. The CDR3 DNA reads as TGTGCCGCACGACTTAGGGCGGCTGGAAACACCATATATTTT.

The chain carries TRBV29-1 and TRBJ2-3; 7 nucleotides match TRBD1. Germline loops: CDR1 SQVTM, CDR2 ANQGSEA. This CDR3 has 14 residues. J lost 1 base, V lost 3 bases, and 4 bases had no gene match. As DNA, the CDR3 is TGCAGCGTTGAGACAGGGCTGGGCACAGATACGCAGTATTTT. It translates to CSVETGLGTDTQYF.

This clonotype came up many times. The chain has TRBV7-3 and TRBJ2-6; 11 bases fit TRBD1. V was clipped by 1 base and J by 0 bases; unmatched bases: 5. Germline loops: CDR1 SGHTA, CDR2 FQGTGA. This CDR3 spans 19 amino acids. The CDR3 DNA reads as TGTGCCAGCAGCTTAAAGGGGACAGGGGGTTTCTCTGGGGCCAACGTCCTGACTTTC. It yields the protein CASSLKGTGGFSGANVLTF.

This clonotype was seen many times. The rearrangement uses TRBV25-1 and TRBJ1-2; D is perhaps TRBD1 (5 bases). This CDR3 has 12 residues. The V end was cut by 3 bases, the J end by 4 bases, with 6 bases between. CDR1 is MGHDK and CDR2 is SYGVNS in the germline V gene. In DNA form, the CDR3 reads TGTGCCAGCAGTGAGGGGGGCTATGGCTACACCTTC. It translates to CASSEGGYGYTF.

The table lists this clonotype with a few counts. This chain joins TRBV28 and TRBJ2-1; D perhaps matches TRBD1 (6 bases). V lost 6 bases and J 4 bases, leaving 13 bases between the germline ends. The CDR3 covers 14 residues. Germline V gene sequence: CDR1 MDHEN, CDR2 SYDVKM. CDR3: CASRGATGYNEQFF. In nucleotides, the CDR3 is TGTGCCAGCAGGGGTGCGACAGGATACAATGAGCAGTTCTTC.

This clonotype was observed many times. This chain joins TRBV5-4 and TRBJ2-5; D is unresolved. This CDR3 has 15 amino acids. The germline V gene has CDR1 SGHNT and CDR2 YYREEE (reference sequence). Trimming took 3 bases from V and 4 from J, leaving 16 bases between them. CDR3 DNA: TGTGCCAGCAGCTCCAAAAACCCGACCCCAGAGACCCAGTACTTC. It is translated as CASSSKNPTPETQYF.

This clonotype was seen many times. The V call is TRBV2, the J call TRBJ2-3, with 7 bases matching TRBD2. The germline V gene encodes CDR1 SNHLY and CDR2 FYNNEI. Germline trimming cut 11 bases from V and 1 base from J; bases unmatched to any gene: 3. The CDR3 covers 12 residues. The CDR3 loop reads CAGGGGTDTQYF. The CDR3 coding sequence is TGTGCCGGGGGGGGGGGCACAGATACGCAGTATTTT.

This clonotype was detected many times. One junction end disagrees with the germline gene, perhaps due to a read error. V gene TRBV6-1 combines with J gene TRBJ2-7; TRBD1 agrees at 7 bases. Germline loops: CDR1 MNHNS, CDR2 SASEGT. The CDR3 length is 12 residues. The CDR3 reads CASSRQTGEPYF. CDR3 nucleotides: TGTGCCAGCAGCCGACAAACAGGGGAGCCGTACTTC.

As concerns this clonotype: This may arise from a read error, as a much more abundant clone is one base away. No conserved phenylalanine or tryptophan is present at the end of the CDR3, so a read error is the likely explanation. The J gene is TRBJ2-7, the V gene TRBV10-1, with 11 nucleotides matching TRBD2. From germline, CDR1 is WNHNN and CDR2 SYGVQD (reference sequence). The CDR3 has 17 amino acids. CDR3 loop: CASSPQDGTSGYYEQYL. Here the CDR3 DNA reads TGTGCCAGCAGTCCGCAGGACGGGACTAGCGGATACTACGAGCAGTACCTC.

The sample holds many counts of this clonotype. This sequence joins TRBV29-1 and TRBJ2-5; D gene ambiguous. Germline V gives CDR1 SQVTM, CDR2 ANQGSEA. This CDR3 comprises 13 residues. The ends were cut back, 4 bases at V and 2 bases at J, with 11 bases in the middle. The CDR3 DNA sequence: TGCAGCGTTGGGGCCACGAAACAAGAGACCCAGTACTTC. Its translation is CSVGATKQETQYF. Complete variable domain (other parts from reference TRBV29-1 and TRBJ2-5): SAVISQKPSRDICQRGTSLTIQCQVDSQVTMMFWYRQQPGQSLTLIATANQGSEATYESGFVIDKFPISRPNLTFSTLTVSNMSPEDSSIYLCSVGATKQETQYFGPGTRLLVL.

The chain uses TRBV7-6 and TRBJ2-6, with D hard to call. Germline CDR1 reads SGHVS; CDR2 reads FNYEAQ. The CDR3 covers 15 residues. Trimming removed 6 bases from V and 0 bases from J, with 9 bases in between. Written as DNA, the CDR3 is TGTGCCAGCAGGTCCCCTAGCTCTGGGGCCAACGTCCTGACTTTC. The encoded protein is CASRSPSSGANVLTF.

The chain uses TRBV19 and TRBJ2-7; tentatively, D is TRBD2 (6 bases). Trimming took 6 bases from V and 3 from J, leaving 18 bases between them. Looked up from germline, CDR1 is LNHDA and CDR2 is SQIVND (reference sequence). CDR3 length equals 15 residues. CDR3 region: CASSDGGTASYEQYF. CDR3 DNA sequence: TGTGCCAGTAGCGATGGAGGGACGGCGAGCTACGAGCAGTACTTC.

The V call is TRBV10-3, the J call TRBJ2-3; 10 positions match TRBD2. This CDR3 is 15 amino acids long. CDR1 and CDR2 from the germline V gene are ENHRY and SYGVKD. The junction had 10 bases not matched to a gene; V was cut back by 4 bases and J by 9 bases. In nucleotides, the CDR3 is TGTGCCATCAGTGGAGGGACTAGCGAGTCCCCAACGCAGTATTTT. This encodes CAISGGTSESPTQYF.

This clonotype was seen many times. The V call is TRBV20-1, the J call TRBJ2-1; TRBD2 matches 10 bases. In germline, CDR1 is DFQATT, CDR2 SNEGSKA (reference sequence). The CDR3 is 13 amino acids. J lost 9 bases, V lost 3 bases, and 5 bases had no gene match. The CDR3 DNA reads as TGCAGTGCTAGGGGACTAGCGTTCGGTGAGCAGTTCTTC. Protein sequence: CSARGLAFGEQFF.

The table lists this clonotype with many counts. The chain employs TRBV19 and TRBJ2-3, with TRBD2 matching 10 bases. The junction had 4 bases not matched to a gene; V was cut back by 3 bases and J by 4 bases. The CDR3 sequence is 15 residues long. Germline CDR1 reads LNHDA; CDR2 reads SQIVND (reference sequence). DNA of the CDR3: TGTGCCAGTAGTATCAGCGGGAGGGGTCCAGATACGCAGTATTTT. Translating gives CASSISGRGPDTQYF.

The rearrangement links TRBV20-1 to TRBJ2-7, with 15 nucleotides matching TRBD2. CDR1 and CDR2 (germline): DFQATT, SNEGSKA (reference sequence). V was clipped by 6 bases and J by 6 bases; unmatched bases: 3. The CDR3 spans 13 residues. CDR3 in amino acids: CSAKGLAGGEQYF. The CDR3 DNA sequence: TGCAGTGCCAAGGGACTAGCGGGAGGCGAGCAGTACTTC.

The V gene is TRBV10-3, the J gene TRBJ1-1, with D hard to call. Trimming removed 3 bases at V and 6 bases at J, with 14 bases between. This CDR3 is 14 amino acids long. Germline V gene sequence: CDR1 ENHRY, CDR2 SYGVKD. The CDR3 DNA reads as TGTGCCATCAGTGACCACCGACACGCTGCTGAAGCTTTCTTT. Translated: CAISDHRHAAEAFF.

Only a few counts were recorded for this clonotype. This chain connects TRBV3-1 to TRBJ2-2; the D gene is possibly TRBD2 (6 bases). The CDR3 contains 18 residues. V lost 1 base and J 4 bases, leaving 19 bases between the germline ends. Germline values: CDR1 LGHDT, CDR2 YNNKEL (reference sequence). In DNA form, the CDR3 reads TGTGCCAGCAGCCAAGCCCTCGGAGGGGCGGGATTCACCGGGGAGCTGTTTTTT. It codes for CASSQALGGAGFTGELFF.

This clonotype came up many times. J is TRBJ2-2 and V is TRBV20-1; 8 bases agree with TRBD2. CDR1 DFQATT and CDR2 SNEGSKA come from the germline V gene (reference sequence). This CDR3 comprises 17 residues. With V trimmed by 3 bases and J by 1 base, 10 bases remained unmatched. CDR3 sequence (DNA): TGCAGTGCTAGGGCCGTCCTAGCGGGCGAGAACACCGGGGAGCTGTTTTTT. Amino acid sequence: CSARAVLAGENTGELFF.

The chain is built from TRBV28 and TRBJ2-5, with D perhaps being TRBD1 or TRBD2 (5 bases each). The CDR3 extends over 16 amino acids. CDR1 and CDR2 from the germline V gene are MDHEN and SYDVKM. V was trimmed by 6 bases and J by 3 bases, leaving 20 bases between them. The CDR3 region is CASSLQVGTDKETQYF. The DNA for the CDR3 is TGTGCCAGCAGCCTTCAGGTGGGGACGGACAAAGAGACCCAGTACTTC.

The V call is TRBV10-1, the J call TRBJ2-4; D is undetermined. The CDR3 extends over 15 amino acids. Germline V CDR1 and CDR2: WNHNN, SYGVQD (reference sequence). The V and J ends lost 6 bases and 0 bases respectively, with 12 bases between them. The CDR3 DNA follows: TGCGCCAGCAGCTACTACGACCTAGCCAAAAACATTCAGTACTTC. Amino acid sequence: CASSYYDLAKNIQYF.

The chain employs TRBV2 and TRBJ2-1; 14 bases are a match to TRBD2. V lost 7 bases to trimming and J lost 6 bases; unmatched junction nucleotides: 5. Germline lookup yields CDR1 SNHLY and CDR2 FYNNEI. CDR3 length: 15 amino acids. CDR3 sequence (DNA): TGTGCCAGCAAGAGGACTAGCGGGAGGTTCAATGAGCAGTTCTTC. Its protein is CASKRTSGRFNEQFF.

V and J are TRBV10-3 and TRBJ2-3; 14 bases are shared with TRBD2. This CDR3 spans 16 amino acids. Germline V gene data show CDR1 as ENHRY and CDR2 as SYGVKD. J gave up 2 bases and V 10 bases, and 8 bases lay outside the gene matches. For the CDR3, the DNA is TGTGCCACGGGAGGGACTAGCGGGAGTCCCACAGATACGCAGTATTTT. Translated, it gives CATGGTSGSPTDTQYF.

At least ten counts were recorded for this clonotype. CDR3 nucleotide sequence: TGTGCCAGCAGCCCCCGTTCTGGACAGGGGAACCAGCCCCAGCATTTT. Its protein is CASSPRSGQGNQPQHF. The rearrangement uses TRBV7-2 and TRBJ1-5, with 9 bases that match TRBD1. The germline V gene encodes CDR1 SGHTA and CDR2 FQGNSA. V was clipped by 5 bases and J by 7 bases; unmatched bases: 12. The CDR3 spans 16 residues.